This T cell receptor beta chain was recorded in a study of T cells in Graves' hyperthyroidism and ophthalmopathy (dated by TCRdb to between 2018 and 2021). About the full investigation: To identify distinguishing TCR V-J signatures, a discovery cohort of 100 patients was used, comprising 40 to 45 with Graves' ophthalmopathy and around 60 with stable Graves' hyperthyroidism. In roughly six Graves' hyperthyroidism patients, the study also compared T-cell repertoires from thyroid tissue with T-cell repertoires from blood. For training and testing, the roughly 100 patients in the discovery cohort were randomly divided in a 7:3 ratio. Following sampling, methimazole starting at 30 mg daily was given to hyperthyroidism patients, and high-dose intravenous methylprednisolone was given to ophthalmopathy patients. The paper describes TCR Vbeta CDR3 sequencing of around 130 peripheral blood samples, made up of about 40 ophthalmopathy patients, roughly 72 hyperthyroidism patients and 17 progressor patients. An independent validation cohort of fewer than 20 hyperthyroidism patients and roughly 16 patients who later progressed to ophthalmopathy tested prospective prediction of ophthalmopathy. Results the study describes overall, beyond this receptor: Most expanded thyroid clonotypes (frequency above 0.001) were also detected in blood, suggesting blood repertoires may reflect thyroid immune responses. Ophthalmopathy was separated from stable hyperthyroidism by a 13 V-J signature model, with around 90% sensitivity and about 81% specificity obtained in cross-validation and 80%/75% obtained in testing. No statistical method was used to fix the sample size in advance, and group allocation was not hidden from the investigators. During validation, the model predicted progression to ophthalmopathy a median of about 5.9 months ahead of onset, with 70.59% sensitivity and 72.22% specificity.

The TCR beta CDR3 regions were amplified from the RNA transcripts. For the first round of RT-PCR on the TCR CDR3, the HTBI primer set was used together with the Qiagen OneStep RT-PCR kit. A second multiplex PCR round built the libraries, followed by size selection and purification. Libraries were sequenced paired-end with 100 bp reads on an Illumina HiSeq2000. On the study's bioinformatics: SOAPnuke was used to process the raw data, removing reads that contained adapters or uncalled bases, had a mean Phred below 15, or lacked an exact match to the constant primer or identifier. COPE v1.2.5 was used to merge the high-quality paired reads, and each unique nucleotide sequence was defined as a clonotype. MiTCR v1.1 was used to align the clonotypes against IMGT TRBV, TRBD and TRBJ reference segments. The analysis was restricted to V-J combinations with a frequency above 0.0001, which together covered just over 98% of the repertoires. The TCS score was defined as F50 (clonal expansion) divided by E x V (chaos), with BLOSUM62-based TCRdist calculated between CDR3 peptides within each V-J. Welch's t-statistics and random forest reduced 450 to 600 V-J features to roughly 13, which were used in a naive Bayes classifier (R e1071). The similarity between thyroid and blood repertoires was quantified using the Morisita-Horn index. TCRdb cleaned the public reads at Q25 with fastp, built clones with MiXCR and kept in-frame beta chains. Merged by CDR3 protein, the rows form single entries marked with the most common genes and DNA. These V and J calls rely on TCRdb rather than the paper's analysis. The table for this sample lists about 660,000 distinct CDR3 sequences; roughly 46% of them were counted only once. The ten largest clones capture roughly 7.2% of the sample.

Notes on this clonotype: Its antigen has not been determined. At one end, the junction sequence differs from germline, possibly due to a read error.

Patients with uncontrolled infections, other autoimmune diseases, pregnancy or lactation were excluded. Diagnoses were established on the basis of clinical symptoms, serum thyroxine and TRAb, thyroid ultrasound, and orbital computed tomography. Trizol reagent was used to extract total RNA, and RNA quality was then checked on an Agilent 2100 Bioanalyzer. The germline V gene gives CDR1 as SGHTA and CDR2 as FQGTGA. The CDR3 numbers 10 residues from cysteine through phenylalanine. The entry retains the CDR3 DNA only, 30 bases that are in frame from base 1. The specimen was peripheral blood or thyroid tissue (not recorded which). The sequence links TRBV7-3 to TRBJ1-6, with TRBD1 tentatively as D gene (6 bases match). The clonotype was recovered from an adult man with Graves' disease, either hyperthyroidism or ophthalmopathy (not recorded which). The CDR3 protein sequence reads: CASSHPSGVF. The bases are TGCGCCAGCAGCCACCCGTCAGGGGTCTTT.